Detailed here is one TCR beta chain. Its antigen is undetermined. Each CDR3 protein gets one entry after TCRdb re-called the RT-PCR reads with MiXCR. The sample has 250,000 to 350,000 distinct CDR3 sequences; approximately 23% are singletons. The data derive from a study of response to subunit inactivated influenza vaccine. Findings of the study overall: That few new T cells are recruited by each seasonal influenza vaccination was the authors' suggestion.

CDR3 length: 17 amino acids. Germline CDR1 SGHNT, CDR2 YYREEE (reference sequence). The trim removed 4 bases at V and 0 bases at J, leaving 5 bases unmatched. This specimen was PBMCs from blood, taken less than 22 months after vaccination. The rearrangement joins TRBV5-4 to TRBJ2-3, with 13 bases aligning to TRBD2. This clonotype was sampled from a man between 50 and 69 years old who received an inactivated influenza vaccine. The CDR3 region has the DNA TGTGCCAGCAGCCCGGGACTAGCGGGGTCTAGCACAGATACGCAGTATTTT. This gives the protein CASSPGLAGSSTDTQYF.